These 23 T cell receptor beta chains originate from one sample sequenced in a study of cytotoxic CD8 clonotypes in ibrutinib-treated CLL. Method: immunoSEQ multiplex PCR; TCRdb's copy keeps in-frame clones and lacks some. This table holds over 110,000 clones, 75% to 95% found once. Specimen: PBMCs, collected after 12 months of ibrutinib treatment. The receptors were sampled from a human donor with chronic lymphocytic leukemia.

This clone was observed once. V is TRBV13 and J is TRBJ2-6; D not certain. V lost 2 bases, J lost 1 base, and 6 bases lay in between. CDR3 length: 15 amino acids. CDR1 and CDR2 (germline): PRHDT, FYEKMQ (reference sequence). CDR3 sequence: CASSLIGSGANVLTF. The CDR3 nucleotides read TGTGCCAGCAGCTTAATCGGGTCTGGGGCCAACGTCCTGACTTTC.

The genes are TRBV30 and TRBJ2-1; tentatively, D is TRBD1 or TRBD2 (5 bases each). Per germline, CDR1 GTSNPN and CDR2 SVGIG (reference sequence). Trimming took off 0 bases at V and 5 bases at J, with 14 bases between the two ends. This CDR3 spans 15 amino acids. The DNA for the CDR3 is TGTGCCTGGAGTGTGGGGCTAGCTGGACACAATGAGCAGTTCTTC. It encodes CAWSVGLAGHNEQFF.

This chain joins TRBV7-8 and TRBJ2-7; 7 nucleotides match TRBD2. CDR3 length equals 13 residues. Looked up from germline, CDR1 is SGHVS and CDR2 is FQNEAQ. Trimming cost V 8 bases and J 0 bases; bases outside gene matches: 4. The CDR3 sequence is CASLREASYEQYF. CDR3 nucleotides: TGTGCCAGCCTCCGGGAGGCCTCCTACGAGCAGTACTTC.

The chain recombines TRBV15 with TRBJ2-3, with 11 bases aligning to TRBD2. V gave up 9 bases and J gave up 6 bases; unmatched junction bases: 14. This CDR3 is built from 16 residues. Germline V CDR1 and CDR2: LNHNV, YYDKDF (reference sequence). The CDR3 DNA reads TGTGCCACGGAGACAGGGACTAGCGGAACCCGGGATACGCAGTATTTT. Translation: CATETGTSGTRDTQYF.

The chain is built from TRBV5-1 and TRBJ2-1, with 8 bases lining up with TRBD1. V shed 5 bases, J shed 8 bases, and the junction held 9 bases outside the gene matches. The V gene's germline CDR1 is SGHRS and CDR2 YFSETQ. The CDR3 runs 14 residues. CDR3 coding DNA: TGCGCCAGCAGACCGCAGGGGGCCTCCGATGAGCAGTTCTTC. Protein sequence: CASRPQGASDEQFF.

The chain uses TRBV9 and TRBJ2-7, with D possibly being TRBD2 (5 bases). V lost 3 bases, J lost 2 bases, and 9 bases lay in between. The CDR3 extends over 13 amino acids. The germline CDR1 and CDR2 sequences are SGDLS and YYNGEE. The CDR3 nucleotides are TGTGCCAGCAGCGGCCGGGAAACCTACGAGCAGTACTTC. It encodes CASSGRETYEQYF.

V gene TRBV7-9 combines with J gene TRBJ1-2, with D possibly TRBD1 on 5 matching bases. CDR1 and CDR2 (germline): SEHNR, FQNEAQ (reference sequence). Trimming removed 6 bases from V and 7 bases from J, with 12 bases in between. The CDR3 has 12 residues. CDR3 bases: TGTGCCAGCAGGTCGGGGGGAAGTGGCTACACCTTC. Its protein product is CASRSGGSGYTF.

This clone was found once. CDR3 sequence: CASSIQGHTSGANVLTF. CDR3 DNA sequence: TGTGCCAGTAGTATTCAGGGACACACCTCTGGGGCCAACGTCCTGACTTTC. V gene TRBV19 combines with J gene TRBJ2-6; D is perhaps TRBD1 (6 bases). The CDR3 covers 17 residues. Germline V gene lookup returns CDR1 LNHDA and CDR2 SQIVND (reference sequence). V was shortened by 3 bases and J by 0 bases, with 12 bases between the two germline ends. The full variable domain, with the rest looked up from reference TRBV19 and TRBJ2-6, is DGGITQSPKYLFRKEGQNVTLSCEQNLNHDAMYWYRQDPGQGLRLIYYSQIVNDFQKGDIAEGYSVSREKKESFPLTVTSAQKNPTAFYLCASSIQGHTSGANVLTFGAGSRLTVL.

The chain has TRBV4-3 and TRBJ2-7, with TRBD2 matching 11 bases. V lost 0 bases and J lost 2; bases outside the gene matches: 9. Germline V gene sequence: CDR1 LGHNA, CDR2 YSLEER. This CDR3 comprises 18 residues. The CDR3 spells CASSQDQGLAADAYEQYF. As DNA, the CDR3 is TGCGCCAGCAGCCAAGATCAGGGACTAGCGGCAGACGCCTACGAGCAGTACTTC.

The CDR3 is CASRELPRTYEQYF. CDR3 nucleotide sequence: TGTGCCAGCAGGGAACTACCGCGGACCTACGAGCAGTACTTC. V is TRBV27 and J is TRBJ2-7; the D is unclear. Trimming pared 6 bases from V and 2 bases from J, leaving 14 bases between. The CDR3 loop spans 14 amino acids. Germline V CDR1 and CDR2: MNHEY, SMNVEV (reference sequence).

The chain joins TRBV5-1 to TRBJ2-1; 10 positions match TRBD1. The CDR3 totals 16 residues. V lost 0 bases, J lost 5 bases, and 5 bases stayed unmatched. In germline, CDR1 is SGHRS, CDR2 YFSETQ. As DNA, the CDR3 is TGCGCCAGCAGCTTGGAGGGACAGGGGACGAACAATGAGCAGTTCTTC. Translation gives CASSLEGQGTNNEQFF. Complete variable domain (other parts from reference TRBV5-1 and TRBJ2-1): KAGVTQTPRYLIKTRGQQVTLSCSPISGHRSVSWYQQTPGQGLQFLFEYFSETQRNKGNFPGRFSGRQFSNSRSEMNVSTLELGDSALYLCASSLEGQGTNNEQFFGPGTRLTVL.

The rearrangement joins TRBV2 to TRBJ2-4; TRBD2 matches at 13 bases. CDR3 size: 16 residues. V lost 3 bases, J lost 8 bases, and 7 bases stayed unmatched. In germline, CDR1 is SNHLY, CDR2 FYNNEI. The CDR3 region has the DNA TGTGCCAGCAGTGAGACTAGCGGGAGGAATAGGGACATTCAGTACTTC. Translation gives CASSETSGRNRDIQYF.

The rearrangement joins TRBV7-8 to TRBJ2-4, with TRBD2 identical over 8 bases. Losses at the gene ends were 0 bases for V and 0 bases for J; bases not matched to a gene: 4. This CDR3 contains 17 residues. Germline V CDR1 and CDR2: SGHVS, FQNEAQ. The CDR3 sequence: CASSLALTSGAKNIQYF. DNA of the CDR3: TGTGCCAGCAGCTTAGCGCTAACTAGCGGAGCCAAAAACATTCAGTACTTC.

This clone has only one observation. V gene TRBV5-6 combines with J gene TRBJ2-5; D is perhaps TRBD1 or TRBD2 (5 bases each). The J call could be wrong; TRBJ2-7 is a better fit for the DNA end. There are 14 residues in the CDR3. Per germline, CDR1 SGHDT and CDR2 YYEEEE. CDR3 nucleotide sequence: TGTGCCAGCAGCTTGTCGGGGCCCGGGTACGAGCAGTACTTC. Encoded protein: CASSLSGPGYEQYF.

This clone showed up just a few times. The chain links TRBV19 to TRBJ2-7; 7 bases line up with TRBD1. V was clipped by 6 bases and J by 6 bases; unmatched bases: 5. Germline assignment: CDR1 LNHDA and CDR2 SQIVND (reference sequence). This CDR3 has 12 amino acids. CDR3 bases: TGTGCCAGTAGCAACAGGGGCGGCGAGCAGTACTTC. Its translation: CASSNRGGEQYF. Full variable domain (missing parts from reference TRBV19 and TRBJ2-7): DGGITQSPKYLFRKEGQNVTLSCEQNLNHDAMYWYRQDPGQGLRLIYYSQIVNDFQKGDIAEGYSVSREKKESFPLTVTSAQKNPTAFYLCASSNRGGEQYFGPGTRLTVT.

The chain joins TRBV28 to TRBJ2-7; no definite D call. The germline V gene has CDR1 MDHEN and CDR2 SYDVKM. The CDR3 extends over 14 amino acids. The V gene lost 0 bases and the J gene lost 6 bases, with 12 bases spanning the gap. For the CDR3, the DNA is TGTGCCAGCAGTTTATGGCGTAAATCGGGCGAGCAGTACTTC. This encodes CASSLWRKSGEQYF.

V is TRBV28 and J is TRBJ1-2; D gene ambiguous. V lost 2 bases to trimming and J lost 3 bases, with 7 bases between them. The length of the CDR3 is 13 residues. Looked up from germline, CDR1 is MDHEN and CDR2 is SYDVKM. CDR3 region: CASSLGEDYGYTF. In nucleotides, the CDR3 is TGTGCCAGCAGTTTAGGGGAGGACTATGGCTACACCTTC.

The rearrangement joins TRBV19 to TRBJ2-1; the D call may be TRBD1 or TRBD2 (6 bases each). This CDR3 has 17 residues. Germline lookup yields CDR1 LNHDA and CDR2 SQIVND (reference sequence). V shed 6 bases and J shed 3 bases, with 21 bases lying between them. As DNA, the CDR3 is TGTGCCAGTAGCCCGGGGGCGGTGCTAGCACTCTACAATGAGCAGTTCTTC. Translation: CASSPGAVLALYNEQFF.

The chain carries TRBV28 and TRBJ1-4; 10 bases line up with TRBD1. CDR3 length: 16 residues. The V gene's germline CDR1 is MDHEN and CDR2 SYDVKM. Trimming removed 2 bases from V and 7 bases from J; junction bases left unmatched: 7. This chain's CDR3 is CASSLLKTGGIEKLFF. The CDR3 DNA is TGTGCCAGCAGTTTACTCAAGACAGGGGGCATTGAAAAACTGTTTTTT. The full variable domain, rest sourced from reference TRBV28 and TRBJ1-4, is DVKVTQSSRYLVKRTGEKVFLECVQDMDHENMFWYRQDPGLGLRLIYFSYDVKMKEKGDIPEGYSVSREKKERFSLILESASTNQTSMYLCASSLLKTGGIEKLFFGSGTQLSVL.

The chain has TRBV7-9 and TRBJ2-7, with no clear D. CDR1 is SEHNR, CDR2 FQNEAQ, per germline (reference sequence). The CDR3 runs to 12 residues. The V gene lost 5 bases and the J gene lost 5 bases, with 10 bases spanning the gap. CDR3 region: CASSPLRDEQYF. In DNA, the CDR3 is TGTGCCAGCAGCCCACTTCGGGACGAGCAGTACTTC.

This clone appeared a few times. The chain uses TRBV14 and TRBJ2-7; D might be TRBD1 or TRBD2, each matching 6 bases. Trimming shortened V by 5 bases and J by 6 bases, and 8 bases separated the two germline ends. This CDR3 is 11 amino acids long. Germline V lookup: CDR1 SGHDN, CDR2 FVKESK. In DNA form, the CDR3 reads TGTGCCAGCAGCGAGGGGGGCGAGCAGTACTTC. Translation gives CASSEGGEQYF.

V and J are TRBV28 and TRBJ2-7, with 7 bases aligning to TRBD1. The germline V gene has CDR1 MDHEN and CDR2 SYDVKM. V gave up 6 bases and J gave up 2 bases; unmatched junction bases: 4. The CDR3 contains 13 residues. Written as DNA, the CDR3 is TGTGCCAGCAGGCTCGGGACAGCCTACGAGCAGTACTTC. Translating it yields CASRLGTAYEQYF.

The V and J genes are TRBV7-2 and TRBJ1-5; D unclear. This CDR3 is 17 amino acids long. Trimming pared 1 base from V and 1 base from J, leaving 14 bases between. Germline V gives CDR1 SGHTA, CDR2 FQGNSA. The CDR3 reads CASSLVAWGGSNQPQHF. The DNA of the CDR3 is TGTGCCAGCAGCTTAGTCGCTTGGGGAGGCAGCAATCAGCCCCAGCATTTT.